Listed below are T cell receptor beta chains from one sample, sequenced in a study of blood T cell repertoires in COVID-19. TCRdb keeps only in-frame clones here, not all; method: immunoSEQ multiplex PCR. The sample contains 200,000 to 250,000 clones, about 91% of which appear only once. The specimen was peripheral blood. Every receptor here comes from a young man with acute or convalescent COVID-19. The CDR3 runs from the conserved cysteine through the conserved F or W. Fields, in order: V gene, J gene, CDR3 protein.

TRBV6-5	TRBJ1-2	CASSYSKVGEYGYTF
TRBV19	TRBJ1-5	CASSTWDSGQPQHF
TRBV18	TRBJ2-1	CASSTGLLEYNEQFF
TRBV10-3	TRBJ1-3	CAITRDLRVPGNTIYF
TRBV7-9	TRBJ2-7	CASSLGGGPTYEQYF
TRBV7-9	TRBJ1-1	CASSLRANLNTEAFF
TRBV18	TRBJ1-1	CASSSSDRLNTEAFF
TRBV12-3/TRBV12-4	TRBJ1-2	CASSLVRAYGYTF
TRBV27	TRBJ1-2	CASSYKRTGYGYTF
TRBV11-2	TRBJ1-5	CASSRWSGGSNQPQHF
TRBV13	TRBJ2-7	CASSSTGTENSYEQYF
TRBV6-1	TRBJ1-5	CASSEDPAGGGWNQPQHF
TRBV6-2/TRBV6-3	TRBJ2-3	CASSTLAGGVTDTQYF
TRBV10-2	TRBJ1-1	CASSGQGIPEAFF
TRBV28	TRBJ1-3	CASRSSLGTGAGNTIYF
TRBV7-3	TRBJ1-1	CASSPTAGMNTEAFF
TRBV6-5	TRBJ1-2	CASSYYRGNYGYTF
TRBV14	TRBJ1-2	CASSQGGGGLATLTGYTF
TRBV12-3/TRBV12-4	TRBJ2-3	CASSPQRDTQYF
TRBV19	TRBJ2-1	CASNSGSRDEQFF
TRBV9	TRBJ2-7	CASSVGPTGYEQYF
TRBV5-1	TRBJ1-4	CASSTGQGYEKLFF
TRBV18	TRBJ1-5	CASSPGTVGQPQHF
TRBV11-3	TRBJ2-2	CASSPGGGTGELFF
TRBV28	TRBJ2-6	CASSTPADRGLSGANVLTF
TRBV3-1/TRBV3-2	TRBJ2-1	CASSHGVRGALHNEQFF
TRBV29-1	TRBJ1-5	CSVTVSGGPQHF
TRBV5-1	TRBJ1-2	CASSLNLGAIYGYTF
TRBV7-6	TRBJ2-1	CASSLGGYPYNEQFF
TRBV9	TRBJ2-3	CASSLRSGTDTQYF
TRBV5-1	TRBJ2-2	CASSSTSTSGGPRLFF
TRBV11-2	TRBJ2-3	CASSPGVLTDTQYF
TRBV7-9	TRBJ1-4	CASSPGGGGNEKLFF
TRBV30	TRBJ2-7	CAWNYVSSYEQYF
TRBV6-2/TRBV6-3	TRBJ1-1	CASSSSDRGLRTEAFF